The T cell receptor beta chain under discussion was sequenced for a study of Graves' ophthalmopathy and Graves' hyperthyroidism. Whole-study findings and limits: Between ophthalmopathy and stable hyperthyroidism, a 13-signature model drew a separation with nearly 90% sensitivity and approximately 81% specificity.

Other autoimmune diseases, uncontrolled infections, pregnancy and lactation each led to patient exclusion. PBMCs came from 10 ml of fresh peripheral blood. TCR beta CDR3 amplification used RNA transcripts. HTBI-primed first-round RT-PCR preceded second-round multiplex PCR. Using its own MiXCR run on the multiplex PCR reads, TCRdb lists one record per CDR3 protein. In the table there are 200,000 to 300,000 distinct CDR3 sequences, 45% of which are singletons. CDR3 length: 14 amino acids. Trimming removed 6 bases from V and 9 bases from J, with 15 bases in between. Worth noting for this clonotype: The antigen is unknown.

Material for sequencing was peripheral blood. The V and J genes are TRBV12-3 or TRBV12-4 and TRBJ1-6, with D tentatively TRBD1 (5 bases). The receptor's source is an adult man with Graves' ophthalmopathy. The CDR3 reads CASSRAGGSSPLHF. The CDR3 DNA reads TGTGCCAGCAGCCGAGCCGGGGGTAGTTCACCCCTCCACTTT.